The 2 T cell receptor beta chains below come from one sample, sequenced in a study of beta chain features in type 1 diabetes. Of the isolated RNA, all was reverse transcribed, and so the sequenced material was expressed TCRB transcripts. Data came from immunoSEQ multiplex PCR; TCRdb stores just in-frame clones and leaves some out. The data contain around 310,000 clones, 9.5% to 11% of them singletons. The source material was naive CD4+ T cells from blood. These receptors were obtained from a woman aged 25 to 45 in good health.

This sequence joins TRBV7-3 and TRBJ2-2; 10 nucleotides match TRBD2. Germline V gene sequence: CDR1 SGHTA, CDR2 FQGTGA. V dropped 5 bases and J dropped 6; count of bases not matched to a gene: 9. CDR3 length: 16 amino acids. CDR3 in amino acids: CASSPLAGGGAGELFF. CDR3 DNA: TGTGCCAGCAGCCCATTAGCGGGAGGCGGAGCCGGGGAGCTGTTTTTT.

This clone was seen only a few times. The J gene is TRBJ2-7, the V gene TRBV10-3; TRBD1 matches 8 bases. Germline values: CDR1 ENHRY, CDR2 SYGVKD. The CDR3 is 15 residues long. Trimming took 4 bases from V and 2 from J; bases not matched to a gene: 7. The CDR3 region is CAISGRMTGAYEQYF. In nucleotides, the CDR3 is TGTGCCATCAGTGGACGGATGACAGGGGCCTACGAGCAGTACTTC.